One and the same sample provided the 22 T cell receptor beta chains below, sequenced in a study of cytomegalovirus exposure and HLA in healthy donors. A multiplex PCR was run with 60 Vbeta primers and 13 Jbeta primers. This table comes from immunoSEQ multiplex PCR, and its TCRdb copy is limited to in-frame clones, with some not included. Here the sample spans about 120,000 clones, about 75% being singletons. The specimen was PBMCs. All receptors come from a man aged 60 to 69 in good health and CMV-seropositive.

The chain carries TRBV27 and TRBJ2-7; 9 bases line up with TRBD1. V dropped 6 bases and J dropped 4; count of bases not matched to a gene: 13. There are 16 residues in the CDR3. Germline V gene lookup returns CDR1 MNHEY and CDR2 SMNVEV (reference sequence). The CDR3 spells CASRPLQWTGDYEQYF. The CDR3 coding sequence is TGTGCCAGCAGACCTCTTCAGTGGACAGGGGATTACGAGCAGTACTTC.

The chain uses TRBV5-1 and TRBJ2-1; 9 positions agree with TRBD1. CDR1 and CDR2 from the germline V gene are SGHRS and YFSETQ. V shed 4 bases and J 1 base; nucleotides not matched to a gene: 9. The CDR3 loop spans 17 amino acids. CDR3 in DNA: TGCGCCAGCAGCCGCCGGACAGGGGCCCTATCCTACAATGAGCAGTTCTTC. Translating it yields CASSRRTGALSYNEQFF.

The J gene is TRBJ1-1, the V gene TRBV14; the D gene is possibly TRBD1 (5 bases). The length of the CDR3 is 13 residues. Trimming shortened V by 3 bases and J by 5 bases, and 10 bases separated the two germline ends. Looked up from germline, CDR1 is SGHDN and CDR2 is FVKESK. The DNA of the CDR3 is TGTGCCAGCAGCCACGCGGGGGGGACTGAAGCTTTCTTT. Translating gives CASSHAGGTEAFF. The full variable domain, its missing parts supplied by reference TRBV14 and TRBJ1-1, is EAGVTQFPSHSVIEKGQTVTLRCDPISGHDNLYWYRRVMGKEIKFLLHFVKESKQDESGMPNNRFLAERTGGTYSTLKVQPAELEDSGVYFCASSHAGGTEAFFGQGTRLTVV.

The chain recombines TRBV9 with TRBJ1-2; TRBD1 agrees at 7 bases. The CDR3 extends over 15 amino acids. Germline V gives CDR1 SGDLS, CDR2 YYNGEE. V dropped 6 bases and J dropped 3; count of bases not matched to a gene: 11. CDR3 protein: CASTSLGTAYYGYTF. CDR3 DNA: TGTGCCAGCACGTCCCTTGGGACAGCCTACTATGGCTACACCTTC.

This clone was seen only a few times. This rearrangement joins TRBV19 to TRBJ1-5; 7 bases are a match to TRBD1. V trimming: 3 bases; J trimming: 4 bases; junction bases outside the gene matches: 3. CDR3 length equals 14 residues. Germline V lookup: CDR1 LNHDA, CDR2 SQIVND (reference sequence). The CDR3 loop is CASSMTGLNQPQHF. The CDR3 DNA follows: TGTGCCAGTAGTATGACAGGGCTTAATCAGCCCCAGCATTTT.

The chain links TRBV7-9 to TRBJ2-1; D perhaps matches TRBD1 (6 bases). Per the germline V gene, CDR1 is SEHNR and CDR2 is FQNEAQ (reference sequence). The CDR3 has 17 residues. The V and J ends lost 7 bases and 7 bases respectively, with 26 bases between them. Here the CDR3 DNA reads TGTGCCAGCACCGAGACTTGGGGGCACCGACGGCGGAATGAGCAGTTCTTC. Its translation: CASTETWGHRRRNEQFF.

The rearrangement joins TRBV5-1 to TRBJ2-7, with 10 bases matching TRBD1. This CDR3 is built from 14 residues. The germline V gene has CDR1 SGHRS and CDR2 YFSETQ. Trimming cost V 6 bases and J 7 bases; bases outside gene matches: 10. The CDR3 loop is CASTKGGTGEEQYF. As DNA, the CDR3 is TGCGCCAGCACCAAGGGCGGGACAGGGGAAGAGCAGTACTTC.

CDR3 in amino acids: CASSQEGTGGAKTQYF. Written as DNA, the CDR3 is TGCGCCAGCAGCCAAGAGGGGACAGGGGGCGCGAAGACCCAGTACTTC. The chain couples TRBV4-1 to TRBJ2-5, with 12 bases aligning to TRBD1. The CDR3 extends over 16 amino acids. Germline CDR1 is MGHRA and CDR2 is YSYEKL. After removal of 0 bases from V and 6 bases from J, the junction contained 5 bases not matched to a gene.

J is TRBJ2-1 and V is TRBV28, with 7 bases identical to TRBD2. This CDR3 spans 14 amino acids. Germline CDR1 is MDHEN and CDR2 is SYDVKM. The J segment lost 9 bases and the V segment lost 2 bases, leaving 7 bases of the junction unmatched. CDR3 protein: CASSLGGGGSEQFF. The DNA for the CDR3 is TGTGCCAGCAGTTTAGGGGGGGGAGGGAGTGAGCAGTTCTTC.

The gene calls are TRBV28 and TRBJ2-1; 7 bases match TRBD2. Germline V CDR1 and CDR2: MDHEN, SYDVKM. With 4 bases clipped from V and 2 bases from J, the junction kept 8 bases outside the gene matches. There are 16 residues in the CDR3. CDR3 nucleotides: TGTGCCAGCAGTTCCCGGCGGCTAGCGGCCTACAATGAGCAGTTCTTC. Translated: CASSSRRLAAYNEQFF.

The J gene is TRBJ1-1, the V gene TRBV7-8; weak D call: TRBD1 (5 bases). Per germline, CDR1 SGHVS and CDR2 FQNEAQ. The CDR3 consists of 15 residues. The V end lost 5 bases, the J end lost 8 bases, and 21 bases lay between the germline ends. CDR3 loop: CASSPRVLRFEEAFF. CDR3 nucleotide sequence: TGTGCCAGCAGCCCCAGGGTTTTACGTTTCGAGGAAGCTTTCTTT.

The chain joins TRBV30 to TRBJ2-2; D may be TRBD2 (7 bases). The germline gives CDR1 GTSNPN, CDR2 SVGIG (reference sequence). Trimming took 5 bases from V and 0 from J, leaving 10 bases between them. CDR3 length equals 14 residues. The CDR3: CAWGRGANTGELFF. The CDR3 bases are TGTGCCTGGGGGAGGGGGGCGAACACCGGGGAGCTGTTTTTT.

The chain recombines TRBV6-4 with TRBJ2-1, with D hard to call. This CDR3 is 14 amino acids long. Germline V gene sequence: CDR1 MRHNA, CDR2 SNTAGT. Deletions cut 5 bases from V and 7 bases from J, with 15 bases between. The CDR3 bases are TGTGCCAGCAGTCCCCGGAGCGCTAGGAATGAGCAGTTCTTC. Translation gives CASSPRSARNEQFF.

This clone was counted between two and nine times. The J gene is TRBJ2-4, the V gene TRBV7-9; possible D gene TRBD1, 5 bases. CDR1 SEHNR and CDR2 FQNEAQ come from the germline V gene (reference sequence). The CDR3 extends over 16 amino acids. V was cut by 3 bases and J by 0 bases, with 12 bases left in between. CDR3 protein: CASSLTETLAKNIQYF. The CDR3 region has the DNA TGTGCCAGCAGCTTGACAGAGACCTTAGCCAAAAACATTCAGTACTTC.

The chain carries TRBV4-1 and TRBJ1-2; the D gene is possibly TRBD1 (5 bases). CDR1 and CDR2 from the germline V gene are MGHRA and YSYEKL. This CDR3 spans 14 amino acids. V dropped 1 base and J dropped 5 bases, with 11 bases sitting between them. The CDR3 sequence: CASSQVGGVYGYTF. The CDR3 nucleotides are TGCGCCAGCAGCCAAGTGGGGGGGGTGTATGGCTACACCTTC.

Worth noting for this clone: Sequence at one end of the junction differs from germline and may be a read error. The J gene is TRBJ2-7, the V gene TRBV9, with 10 bases matching TRBD2. The CDR3 has 15 residues. Germline values: CDR1 SGDLS, CDR2 YYNGEE. The CDR3 protein is CVSSVGSSGSYEQYF. As DNA, the CDR3 is TGTGTCAGCAGCGTAGGATCTAGCGGGAGTTACGAGCAGTACTTC.

The rearrangement joins TRBV5-1 to TRBJ1-4; tentative D call: TRBD1 (6 bases). Trimming shortened V by 2 bases and J by 8 bases, and 13 bases separated the two germline ends. Germline V CDR1 and CDR2: SGHRS, YFSETQ. The CDR3 runs to 14 residues. The CDR3 coding sequence is TGCGCCAGCAGCTTAACAGGGAGAGGGGAAAAACTGTTTTTT. Translating it yields CASSLTGRGEKLFF.

The chain carries TRBV7-9 and TRBJ2-5; 9 positions agree with TRBD2. The J call may be incorrect, as the DNA end agrees better with TRBJ2-7. The length of the CDR3 is 14 residues. CDR1 and CDR2 from the germline V gene are SEHNR and FQNEAQ (reference sequence). This CDR3 reads CASSAAGGSYEQYF. In nucleotides, the CDR3 is TGTGCCAGCAGCGCGGCGGGGGGGTCCTACGAGCAGTACTTC.

This chain joins TRBV12-5 and TRBJ1-4, with D uncertain. The CDR3 spans 15 residues. Per germline, CDR1 LGHNT and CDR2 FRNRAP. Trimming cost V 4 bases and J 4 bases, with 13 bases left between them. The CDR3 DNA sequence: TGTGCTAGTGGTTGGTTAACGGGGATTAATGAAAAACTGTTTTTT. Translation: CASGWLTGINEKLFF. Using reference TRBV12-5 and TRBJ1-4 for the parts outside the CDR3, the full variable domain is DARVTQTPRHKVTEMGQEVTMRCQPILGHNTVFWYRQTMMQGLELLAYFRNRAPLDDSGMPKDRFSAEMPDATLATLKIQPSEPRDSAVYFCASGWLTGINEKLFFGSGTQLSVL.

The chain joins TRBV5-1 to TRBJ2-1, with 10 bases that match TRBD2. The CDR3 totals 15 residues. J gave up 10 bases and V 0 bases, and 7 bases lay outside the gene matches. CDR1 and CDR2 (germline): SGHRS, YFSETQ. The CDR3 sequence: CASSLASGSPGEQFF. In DNA, the CDR3 is TGCGCCAGCAGCTTGGCTAGCGGGAGTCCTGGGGAGCAGTTCTTC.

The V and J genes are TRBV25-1 and TRBJ2-1; the D gene is possibly TRBD1 (5 bases). The V gene's germline CDR1 is MGHDK and CDR2 SYGVNS. The CDR3 consists of 11 residues. V shed 5 bases and J shed 15 bases, with 14 bases lying between them. The DNA of the CDR3 is TGTGCCAGCAGTCAGGGTATGTCGTGGTTCTTC. Its protein is CASSQGMSWFF.

J is TRBJ1-2 and V is TRBV6-5; D perhaps matches TRBD1 (6 bases). The germline V gene has CDR1 MNHEY and CDR2 SVGAGI. V was shortened by 6 bases and J by 8 bases, with 19 bases between the two germline ends. The CDR3 is 14 amino acids. The CDR3 loop is CASSKDRRVEGYTF. DNA for the CDR3: TGTGCCAGCAGCAAGGACAGAAGAGTGGAGGGCTACACCTTC.